Shown below are 7 T cell receptor beta chains from a single sample sequenced in a study of siplizumab effects on memory and regulatory T cells. Profiled with immunoSEQ multiplex PCR; TCRdb holds only in-frame clones, not every one. There are 90,000 to 130,000 clones in the sample; about nine tenths occur only once, and 1.3% lies in the top ten. The specimen was CD4+ T cells sorted from blood. The receptors shown here come from a human donor in good health.

This clone showed up just a few times. The J gene is TRBJ1-6, the V gene TRBV2, with 7 bases identical to TRBD1. V was pared by 5 bases and J by 10 bases, with 8 bases of the junction left unmatched. The CDR3 is 14 residues long. Germline loops: CDR1 SNHLY, CDR2 FYNNEI. For the CDR3, the DNA is TGTGCCAGCAGTCTTGACAGGGAAAGATCACCCCTCCACTTT. Encoded protein: CASSLDRERSPLHF.

V gene TRBV7-9 combines with J gene TRBJ2-1; D is undetermined. Between the trimmed V and J ends, which lost 5 bases and 8 bases, there was a span of 7 bases. The V gene's germline CDR1 is SEHNR and CDR2 FQNEAQ (reference sequence). This CDR3 comprises 11 residues. CDR3 sequence: CASSDDDEQFF. In DNA, the CDR3 is TGTGCCAGCAGCGATGACGATGAGCAGTTCTTC.

The V and J genes are TRBV28 and TRBJ1-2; perhaps TRBD1 as D (6 bases). Germline V gives CDR1 MDHEN, CDR2 SYDVKM. This CDR3 is 14 amino acids long. V was pared by 8 bases and J by 7 bases, with 20 bases between. CDR3 nucleotides: TGTGCCAGCTCAACGGGGGGGGCTGTAAGTGGCTACACCTTC. Translation: CASSTGGAVSGYTF.

This clone has a single count. Other DNA sequences within the sample encode an identical CDR3. The V gene is TRBV18, the J gene TRBJ2-3, with D perhaps TRBD2 (5 bases). Germline V CDR1 and CDR2: KGHSH, LQKENI. CDR3 length: 14 residues. V lost 3 bases and J lost 4, with 11 bases in between. CDR3 DNA: TGTGCCAGCTCACCTCCCACTAGTGCAGATACGCAGTATTTT. Protein product: CASSPPTSADTQYF.

This sequence joins TRBV5-1 and TRBJ2-2; unclear D gene. There are 12 residues in the CDR3. V was cut by 5 bases and J by 7 bases, with 9 bases left in between. CDR1 and CDR2 from the germline V gene are SGHRS and YFSETQ. CDR3 bases: TGCGCCAGCAGTCCCGAGGTCGGGGAGCTGTTTTTT. This translates into CASSPEVGELFF.

The gene calls are TRBV9 and TRBJ2-3; D is unclear. CDR1 is SGDLS and CDR2 is YYNGEE in the germline V gene. This CDR3 contains 12 residues. V shed 1 base and J shed 5 bases, with 5 bases lying between them. CDR3 sequence (DNA): TGTGCCAGCAGCGTATCCATAGATACGCAGTATTTT. It translates to CASSVSIDTQYF.

With respect to this clone: Other DNA sequences within the sample encode an identical CDR3. The V call is TRBV15, the J call TRBJ1-5; 7 bases fit TRBD1. Losses at the gene ends were 0 bases for V and 4 bases for J; bases not matched to a gene: 0. The CDR3 is 14 residues long. Germline values: CDR1 LNHNV, CDR2 YYDKDF (reference sequence). The CDR3 nucleotides are TGTGCCACCAGCAGAGACAGGGGGAATCAGCCCCAGCATTTT. Protein sequence: CATSRDRGNQPQHF.